This TCR beta chain was obtained from a study of T-cell reconstitution after alpha-beta-depleted transplantation in children. This clonotype was detected many times. Antigen: not known. Study outcomes and limitations: T-cell counts and diversity were attributed mostly to newly produced T cells one year after transplant. Several hundred expanded graft clones reportedly gave rise to the alpha-beta T cells present about two months after transplant.

Losses at the gene ends were 1 base for V and 2 bases for J; bases not matched to a gene: 5. Germline lookup yields CDR1 SGHRS and CDR2 YFSETQ. The CDR3 runs 15 residues. A TCRbeta library incorporating unique molecular identifiers was prepared. Via MiXCR, TCRdb re-called the PCR reads, giving one row per CDR3 protein. The data show hundreds of thousands of distinct CDR3 sequences, roughly a tenth seen once. This chain links TRBV5-1 with TRBJ1-2; TRBD1 matches 7 bases. Sequences were derived from PBMCs, sampled before TCRalphabeta/CD19-depleted stem cell transplant. The receptor was derived from a child aged 2-9 years with inherited bone marrow failure, due to receive a stem cell transplant. CDR3 sequence reads: CASSLPSGGNYGYTF. CDR3 DNA: TGCGCCAGCAGCTTGCCTTCAGGGGGAAACTATGGCTACACCTTC.